These 13 T cell receptor beta chains originate from one sample sequenced in a study of blood T cell repertoires in COVID-19. Repertoires were generated with immunoSEQ multiplex PCR, while TCRdb's copy carries only in-frame clones and drops some. This table holds some 530,000 clones, approximately 86% found once. Sequencing input: PBMCs or T cells enriched from blood (not recorded which). These receptor sequences come from a woman between 55 and 75 years old who had recovered from COVID-19.

This clone was counted once. CDR3 sequence reads: CASSGWGGISTDTQYF. DNA for the CDR3: TGTGCCAGCAGCGGCTGGGGGGGTATAAGCACAGATACGCAGTATTTT. The rearrangement uses TRBV7-9 and TRBJ2-3; 7 bases fit TRBD2. Trimming took 5 bases from V and 0 from J; bases not matched to a gene: 8. Germline lookup yields CDR1 SEHNR and CDR2 FQNEAQ (reference sequence). The CDR3 sequence is 16 residues long.

The chain joins TRBV10-3 to TRBJ2-1; possible D gene TRBD2, 5 bases. V dropped 1 base and J dropped 12 bases, with 13 bases sitting between them. The CDR3 covers 13 residues. Germline assignment: CDR1 ENHRY and CDR2 SYGVKD. The CDR3 coding sequence is TGTGCCATCAGTGAGTTGTTAACGGGGAGGCAGTTCTTC. Residues: CAISELLTGRQFF.

The rearrangement uses TRBV6-5 and TRBJ1-6, with D possibly TRBD1 on 6 matching bases. The CDR3 has 15 amino acids. The germline V gene encodes CDR1 MNHEY and CDR2 SVGAGI. V dropped 2 bases and J dropped 10 bases, with 15 bases sitting between them. This CDR3 reads CASSYGAGVESPLHF. The CDR3 region has the DNA TGTGCCAGCAGTTACGGAGCAGGGGTAGAGTCACCCCTCCACTTT.

The chain is built from TRBV7-8 and TRBJ2-1; 10 bases agree with TRBD1. With 7 bases clipped from V and 6 bases from J, the junction kept 6 bases outside the gene matches. The CDR3 has 14 amino acids. Germline-derived CDR1 and CDR2 are SGHVS and FQNEAQ. The CDR3 spells CASNLRDRGNEQFF. The CDR3 coding sequence is TGTGCCAGCAACCTCCGGGACAGGGGCAATGAGCAGTTCTTC.

This clone was counted once. This sequence joins TRBV12-3 or TRBV12-4 and TRBJ1-2; 9 bases are a match to TRBD1. CDR3 length equals 12 residues. V was pared by 7 bases and J by 8 bases, with 5 bases of the junction left unmatched. The CDR3 loop reads CASTVDRGGYTF. The CDR3 nucleotides are TGTGCCAGCACCGTGGACAGGGGAGGCTACACCTTC.

V gene TRBV7-2 combines with J gene TRBJ2-5, with D perhaps TRBD2 (5 bases). V was trimmed by 5 bases and J by 2 bases, leaving 12 bases between them. The CDR3 loop spans 14 amino acids. Per the germline V gene, CDR1 is SGHTA and CDR2 is FQGNSA. In nucleotides, the CDR3 is TGTGCCAGCAGCACTAGACGGGGTCAAGAGACCCAGTACTTC. This codes for CASSTRRGQETQYF.

V gene TRBV3-1 (or the pseudogene TRBV3-2) combines with J gene TRBJ1-5, with 8 bases matching TRBD1. Losses at the gene ends were 3 bases for V and 5 bases for J; bases not matched to a gene: 6. The CDR3 loop spans 15 amino acids. Germline V CDR1 and CDR2: LGHDT, YNNKEL (reference sequence). The CDR3 loop is CASSQGTGRDQPQHF. The DNA for the CDR3 is TGTGCCAGCAGCCAGGGGACAGGACGGGATCAGCCCCAGCATTTT.

The chain joins TRBV28 to TRBJ1-2, with 10 nucleotides matching TRBD1. The CDR3 contains 15 residues. The V segment lost 6 bases and the J segment 0 bases; nucleotides outside the gene matches: 4. Germline V gene sequence: CDR1 MDHEN, CDR2 SYDVKM. The CDR3 DNA follows: TGTGCCAGCAGGTGGGACAGGGGAACTAACTATGGCTACACCTTC. Encoded protein: CASRWDRGTNYGYTF.

V usage is TRBV18 and J usage is TRBJ2-7, with 7 bases matching TRBD1. This CDR3 has 13 amino acids. The germline V gene has CDR1 KGHSH and CDR2 LQKENI. Trimming removed 5 bases from V and 3 bases from J; junction bases left unmatched: 4. The CDR3 nucleotides are TGTGCCAGCTCAGACAGGGCCGGCTACGAGCAGTACTTC. This gives the protein CASSDRAGYEQYF.

The genes are TRBV9 and TRBJ1-4; D gene ambiguous. Between the trimmed V and J ends, which lost 1 base and 4 bases, there was a span of 5 bases. The CDR3 has 13 amino acids. CDR1 is SGDLS, CDR2 YYNGEE, per germline. This CDR3 is CASSVSVNEKLFF. The CDR3 nucleotides are TGTGCCAGCAGCGTATCAGTTAATGAAAAACTGTTTTTT.

The J gene is TRBJ1-2, the V gene TRBV3-1 (or the pseudogene TRBV3-2), with a tentative D call TRBD1 (5 bases). CDR3 length equals 15 residues. Per germline, CDR1 LGHDT and CDR2 YNNKEL (reference sequence). Trimming removed 1 base from V and 8 bases from J, with 17 bases in between. The CDR3 spells CASSQGGASVGGYTF. For the CDR3, the DNA is TGTGCCAGCAGCCAAGGGGGCGCCTCTGTGGGAGGCTACACCTTC.

V usage is TRBV2 and J usage is TRBJ2-2; no firm D call. The CDR3 covers 14 residues. The V end lost 1 base, the J end lost 5 bases, and 8 bases lay between the germline ends. Germline V gene data show CDR1 as SNHLY and CDR2 as FYNNEI. This chain's CDR3 is CASSEVQQTGELFF. The CDR3, as DNA: TGTGCCAGCAGTGAAGTACAGCAGACCGGGGAGCTGTTTTTT.

As DNA, the CDR3 is TGTGCCAGCAGCCGCGCGGGGGCTTACAATGAGCAGTTCTTC. This gives the protein CASSRAGAYNEQFF. This chain connects TRBV6-5 to TRBJ2-1; tentatively, D is TRBD2 (7 bases). The V end lost 6 bases, the J end lost 4 bases, and 13 bases lay between the germline ends. The CDR3 has 14 residues. From germline, CDR1 is MNHEY and CDR2 SVGAGI.